The 18 T cell receptor beta chains below all came from one sample that was sequenced in a study of blood T cell repertoires in COVID-19. The table came from immunoSEQ multiplex PCR; TCRdb's copy has only in-frame clones and leaves some out. The table lists fewer than 100,000 clones, 90% of them singletons. The specimen sequenced was peripheral blood. The receptors derive from a woman older than 75 with acute or convalescent COVID-19.

The rearrangement joins TRBV18 to TRBJ1-3, with a tentative D call TRBD1 (5 bases). Germline V CDR1 and CDR2: KGHSH, LQKENI. CDR3 length: 16 amino acids. The ends were cut back, 5 bases at V and 0 bases at J, with 14 bases in the middle. The CDR3 bases are TGTGCCAGCTCAGGGAGGGGCCTCAGCTCTGGAAACACCATATATTTT. It specifies CASSGRGLSSGNTIYF.

The genes are TRBV3-1 (or the pseudogene TRBV3-2) and TRBJ1-2, with TRBD1 matching 7 bases. Losses at the gene ends were 8 bases for V and 7 bases for J; bases not matched to a gene: 10. Germline V gene lookup returns CDR1 LGHDT and CDR2 YNNKEL (reference sequence). The CDR3 covers 13 residues. As DNA, the CDR3 is TGTGCCAGCGGGGGGACAGTCTTCAGTGGCTACACCTTC. The encoded protein is CASGGTVFSGYTF.

This rearrangement joins TRBV2 to TRBJ2-1; 8 bases fit TRBD2. Germline V lookup: CDR1 SNHLY, CDR2 FYNNEI. Losses at the gene ends were 7 bases for V and 7 bases for J; bases not matched to a gene: 9. CDR3 length: 14 residues. CDR3 protein: CASKDSGVINEQFF. Here the CDR3 DNA reads TGTGCCAGCAAGGATAGCGGGGTAATAAATGAGCAGTTCTTC.

About this clone itself: At one end, the junction sequence differs from germline, possibly due to a read error. This chain connects TRBV13 to TRBJ2-7; D uncertain. CDR1 PRHDT and CDR2 FYEKMQ come from the germline V gene (reference sequence). The CDR3 runs to 12 residues. The CDR3 here is CASSFRLSAKHF. CDR3 DNA sequence: TGTGCCAGCAGCTTCAGGTTGTCGGCCAAACACTTC.

This chain connects TRBV6-2 or TRBV6-3 to TRBJ2-2, with 16 bases fitting TRBD2. Germline CDR1 reads MNHEY; CDR2 reads SVGEGT. This CDR3 contains 18 residues. J lost 1 base, V lost 5 bases, and 4 bases had no gene match. CDR3 region: CASSQGLAGGLNTGELFF. CDR3 coding DNA: TGTGCCAGCAGTCAGGGACTAGCGGGGGGGCTGAACACCGGGGAGCTGTTTTTT.

The V and J genes are TRBV6-2 or TRBV6-3 and TRBJ1-6; D ambiguous. This CDR3 spans 16 amino acids. Trimming took off 2 bases at V and 2 bases at J, with 10 bases between the two ends. The germline V gene encodes CDR1 MNHEY and CDR2 SVGEGT. The DNA for the CDR3 is TGTGCCAGCAGTTACGAGAGGGAACCCTATAATTCACCCCTCCACTTT. It encodes CASSYEREPYNSPLHF.

This chain joins TRBV6-5 and TRBJ1-4; D is unclear. The CDR3 is 13 amino acids. V was clipped by 6 bases and J by 7 bases, with 12 bases between them. Looked up from germline, CDR1 is MNHEY and CDR2 is SVGAGI. The CDR3 reads CASRGVVVEKLFF. CDR3 sequence (DNA): TGTGCCAGCAGAGGAGTGGTTGTTGAAAAACTGTTTTTT.

V is TRBV19 and J is TRBJ1-1; D is unresolved. Germline assignment: CDR1 LNHDA and CDR2 SQIVND (reference sequence). This CDR3 has 13 residues. Trimming stripped 3 bases from V and 10 bases from J, with 15 bases between. CDR3 loop: CASSIEVRERAFF. The CDR3 DNA reads as TGTGCCAGTAGTATTGAGGTGAGGGAGCGAGCTTTCTTT.

The J gene is TRBJ1-1, the V gene TRBV7-2, with TRBD1 identical over 7 bases. V lost 5 bases, J lost 4 bases, and 4 bases stayed unmatched. Germline lookup yields CDR1 SGHTA and CDR2 FQGNSA. There are 13 residues in the CDR3. The CDR3 sequence: CASSSRGRTEAFF. The CDR3 DNA is TGTGCCAGCAGCAGTAGGGGGCGCACTGAAGCTTTCTTT.

The chain joins TRBV3-1 (or the pseudogene TRBV3-2) to TRBJ2-7, with TRBD1 matching over 9 bases. The CDR3 runs 16 residues. Germline V gene sequence: CDR1 LGHDT, CDR2 YNNKEL (reference sequence). With V trimmed by 5 bases and J by 5 bases, 13 bases remained unmatched. DNA of the CDR3: TGTGCCAGCAGCTTACTGACGGGACAGGGATTGAACGAGCAGTACTTC. Protein product: CASSLLTGQGLNEQYF.

The table lists this clone with a count of one. This chain connects TRBV6-6 to TRBJ1-5; D might be TRBD1 (5 bases). Germline loops: CDR1 MNHNY, CDR2 SVGAGI (reference sequence). V dropped 8 bases and J dropped 0 bases, with 17 bases sitting between them. The length of the CDR3 is 16 residues. CDR3 nucleotide sequence: TGTGCCAGCGGGGACCGCGGGATCTATAGCAATCAGCCCCAGCATTTT. Protein sequence: CASGDRGIYSNQPQHF.

The chain joins TRBV28 to TRBJ1-5; TRBD1 aligns across 10 bases. The CDR3 contains 14 residues. After removal of 6 bases from V and 9 bases from J, the junction contained 8 bases not matched to a gene. CDR1 is MDHEN and CDR2 is SYDVKM in the germline V gene. The CDR3 DNA is TGTGCCAGCAGGGCCGGGACAGGGGTGTGGCCCCAGCATTTT. Its protein product is CASRAGTGVWPQHF. The full variable domain, rest sourced from reference TRBV28 and TRBJ1-5, is DVKVTQSSRYLVKRTGEKVFLECVQDMDHENMFWYRQDPGLGLRLIYFSYDVKMKEKGDIPEGYSVSREKKERFSLILESASTNQTSMYLCASRAGTGVWPQHFGDGTRLSIL.

This sequence joins TRBV6-6 and TRBJ2-5, with D possibly TRBD2 on 6 matching bases. The CDR3 sequence is 15 residues long. Looked up from germline, CDR1 is MNHNY and CDR2 is SVGAGI (reference sequence). V was pared by 4 bases and J by 5 bases, with 17 bases between. The CDR3 sequence: CASSSPGVGRETQYF. The CDR3 nucleotides read TGTGCCAGCAGTTCCCCGGGGGTTGGTCGGGAGACCCAGTACTTC.

The chain is built from TRBV12-3 or TRBV12-4 and TRBJ2-1, with TRBD1 identical over 8 bases. The V gene end was trimmed by 6 bases and the J gene end by 6 bases; junction bases not matched to a gene: 4. This CDR3 has 13 amino acids. This CDR3 is CASRQGAGNEQFF. CDR3 nucleotide sequence: TGTGCCAGCAGGCAGGGGGCCGGCAATGAGCAGTTCTTC.

This clone was picked up one time. This chain connects TRBV6-5 to TRBJ2-1; 12 nucleotides match TRBD2. The length of the CDR3 is 15 residues. The germline V gene encodes CDR1 MNHEY and CDR2 SVGAGI. J gave up 8 bases and V 5 bases, and 7 bases lay outside the gene matches. CDR3 sequence: CASSPRTSGRYEQFF. CDR3 sequence (DNA): TGTGCCAGCAGTCCTCGAACTAGCGGGAGGTATGAGCAGTTCTTC.

V usage is TRBV7-6 and J usage is TRBJ1-2, with 10 bases that match TRBD1. Per germline, CDR1 SGHVS and CDR2 FNYEAQ. The CDR3 covers 15 residues. V trimming: 4 bases; J trimming: 3 bases; junction bases outside the gene matches: 5. The CDR3 coding sequence is TGTGCCAGCAGCTCGAGGGACAGGGGAGACTATGGCTACACCTTC. Translation gives CASSSRDRGDYGYTF.

The V gene is TRBV18, the J gene TRBJ1-5; 8 positions match TRBD1. The V segment lost 6 bases and the J segment 3 bases; nucleotides outside the gene matches: 7. CDR1 is KGHSH and CDR2 is LQKENI in the germline V gene. CDR3 length: 15 amino acids. The CDR3 DNA reads TGTGCCAGCTCCCCCGGGGGACAGGTCAATCAGCCCCAGCATTTT. It specifies CASSPGGQVNQPQHF.

The chain combines TRBV19 with TRBJ2-5, with 8 bases fitting TRBD1. This CDR3 spans 14 amino acids. Germline V gives CDR1 LNHDA, CDR2 SQIVND (reference sequence). V lost 5 bases to trimming and J lost 5 bases; unmatched junction nucleotides: 7. The CDR3 DNA reads as TGTGCCAGTAGTTCAACAGGGGGACGGGAGACCCAGTACTTC. Translating gives CASSSTGGRETQYF.